One sample yielded the 27 T cell receptor beta chains listed below, sequenced in a study of T cell responses to AZD1222 COVID-19 vaccine. Measured with immunoSEQ multiplex PCR; TCRdb has only the in-frame clones, and not every one. The profile shows 140,000 to 150,000 clones, 75% to 90% of them singletons. The sample was peripheral blood, taken on day 0 of AZD1222 vaccination. These TCRs come from an adult in good health.

The chain combines TRBV7-9 with TRBJ1-4, with D perhaps TRBD1 (6 bases). Germline loops: CDR1 SEHNR, CDR2 FQNEAQ (reference sequence). V dropped 6 bases and J dropped 7 bases, with 15 bases sitting between them. The CDR3 is 14 amino acids. The CDR3 bases are TGTGCCAGCAGTCCTGCACAGGGAGGTGAAAAACTGTTTTTT. Its translation: CASSPAQGGEKLFF.

The CDR3 sequence is CATSYTTGRDEQYF. The CDR3 DNA is TGTGCCACCAGCTACACGACAGGGAGGGACGAGCAGTACTTC. The chain is built from TRBV15 and TRBJ2-7, with D perhaps given as TRBD1 or TRBD2 (7 bases each). The CDR3 spans 14 residues. Trimming pared 5 bases from V and 5 bases from J, leaving 16 bases between. Germline CDR1 is LNHNV and CDR2 is YYDKDF (reference sequence). The full variable domain, rest sourced from reference TRBV15 and TRBJ2-7, is DAMVIQNPRYQVTQFGKPVTLSCSQTLNHNVMYWYQQKSSQAPKLLFHYYDKDFNNEADTPDNFQSRRPNTSFCFLDIRSPGLGDTAMYLCATSYTTGRDEQYFGPGTRLTVT.

This clone was seen a handful of times. The chain combines TRBV6-2 or TRBV6-3 with TRBJ1-1, with D possibly TRBD1 on 5 matching bases. The germline V and J ends were trimmed by 6 bases and 1 base, with 15 bases remaining between them. The CDR3 is made up of 15 amino acids. The V gene's germline CDR1 is MNHEY and CDR2 SVGEGT. In DNA form, the CDR3 reads TGTGCCAGCAGCTCACCGGGACGTCCGAACACTGAAGCTTTCTTT. Residues: CASSSPGRPNTEAFF.

This clone was detected only once. The genes are TRBV20-1 and TRBJ2-1; 7 nucleotides align to TRBD2. CDR3 size: 11 residues. CDR1 is DFQATT and CDR2 is SNEGSKA in the germline V gene (reference sequence). The CDR3 loop reads CSCGGYNEQFF. DNA of the CDR3: TGCAGCTGCGGGGGTTACAATGAGCAGTTCTTC.

The chain carries TRBV19 and TRBJ2-2; 13 bases fit TRBD2. This CDR3 is built from 18 residues. Trimming took 6 bases from V and 5 from J; bases not matched to a gene: 12. Germline V gene sequence: CDR1 LNHDA, CDR2 SQIVND (reference sequence). The CDR3 spells CASRIVGTSGIGTGELFF. The CDR3 DNA reads as TGTGCCAGTAGGATCGTGGGGACTAGCGGGATAGGAACCGGGGAGCTGTTTTTT. Together with reference TRBV19 and TRBJ2-2, the CDR3 gives the full variable domain: DGGITQSPKYLFRKEGQNVTLSCEQNLNHDAMYWYRQDPGQGLRLIYYSQIVNDFQKGDIAEGYSVSREKKESFPLTVTSAQKNPTAFYLCASRIVGTSGIGTGELFFGEGSRLTVL.

CDR3 protein: CASMDISTQYF. The CDR3 nucleotides are TGTGCCAGCATGGACATTTCAACCCAGTACTTC. This sequence joins TRBV6-5 and TRBJ2-5; D is possibly TRBD1 (5 bases). Between the trimmed V and J ends, which lost 7 bases and 8 bases, there was a span of 11 bases. The CDR3 sequence is 11 residues long. The germline CDR1 and CDR2 sequences are MNHEY and SVGAGI.

J is TRBJ2-2 and V is TRBV11-3, with no clear D. CDR3 length: 12 amino acids. Per the germline V gene, CDR1 is SGHNT and CDR2 is YENEEA. V gave up 3 bases and J gave up 6 bases, with 5 bases separating them. The CDR3 loop is CASSFDSGELFF. The CDR3 DNA sequence: TGTGCCAGCAGCTTCGACTCCGGGGAGCTGTTTTTT.

This clone has only a few counts. V and J are TRBV18 and TRBJ1-5; no clear D gene. The V gene's germline CDR1 is KGHSH and CDR2 LQKENI. Trimming removed 6 bases from V and 5 bases from J, with 8 bases in between. This CDR3 contains 12 residues. CDR3 region: CASSTIDQPQHF. The CDR3 DNA follows: TGTGCCAGCTCTACAATAGATCAGCCCCAGCATTTT. Together with reference TRBV18 and TRBJ1-5, the CDR3 gives the full variable domain: NAGVMQNPRHLVRRRGQEARLRCSPMKGHSHVYWYRQLPEEGLKFMVYLQKENIIDESGMPKERFSAEFPKEGPSILRIQQVVRGDSAAYFCASSTIDQPQHFGDGTRLSIL.

This chain uses TRBV30 with TRBJ1-4; D gene uncertain. Germline loops: CDR1 GTSNPN, CDR2 SVGIG (reference sequence). CDR3 length: 13 amino acids. Trimming shortened V by 3 bases and J by 8 bases, and 13 bases separated the two germline ends. CDR3 protein: CAWSPIRAEKLFF. The DNA of the CDR3 is TGTGCCTGGAGCCCAATTAGGGCCGAAAAACTGTTTTTT.

The J gene is TRBJ2-3, the V gene TRBV18; D is uncertain. Trimming left V 4 bases short and J 0 bases short, with 5 bases between. Germline values: CDR1 KGHSH, CDR2 LQKENI. The CDR3 is 13 amino acids. The chain's CDR3 is CASSQGSTDTQYF. CDR3 nucleotides: TGTGCCAGCTCACAGGGAAGCACAGATACGCAGTATTTT. Full variable domain (outside the CDR3, taken from reference TRBV18 and TRBJ2-3): NAGVMQNPRHLVRRRGQEARLRCSPMKGHSHVYWYRQLPEEGLKFMVYLQKENIIDESGMPKERFSAEFPKEGPSILRIQQVVRGDSAAYFCASSQGSTDTQYFGPGTRLTVL.

J is TRBJ1-5 and V is TRBV12-5; D not resolved. V lost 0 bases and J 4 bases, leaving 16 bases between the germline ends. Germline-derived CDR1 and CDR2 are LGHNT and FRNRAP. This CDR3 comprises 17 residues. CDR3 DNA sequence: TGTGCTAGTGGTTTGGTTCTAGGAGGCCCCAAAAATCAGCCCCAGCATTTT. It is translated as CASGLVLGGPKNQPQHF.

V usage is TRBV7-2 and J usage is TRBJ2-3, with 10 positions matching TRBD1. In germline, CDR1 is SGHTA, CDR2 FQGNSA. The J segment lost 2 bases and the V segment lost 5 bases, leaving 7 bases of the junction unmatched. The CDR3 has 16 amino acids. The CDR3 protein is CASSDGQGGSTDTQYF. The CDR3, as DNA: TGTGCCAGCAGCGATGGACAGGGGGGTTCCACAGATACGCAGTATTTT.

V gene TRBV5-1 combines with J gene TRBJ1-3; no firm D call. The germline V gene encodes CDR1 SGHRS and CDR2 YFSETQ. V was shortened by 0 bases and J by 4 bases, with 8 bases between the two germline ends. CDR3 size: 14 residues. The CDR3 nucleotides read TGCGCCAGCAGCTTGGGACACAAAGGAAACACCATATATTTT. Protein: CASSLGHKGNTIYF.

J is TRBJ2-1 and V is TRBV5-1; 8 nucleotides line up with TRBD1. Germline-derived CDR1 and CDR2 are SGHRS and YFSETQ. The CDR3 extends over 13 amino acids. V lost 7 bases and J lost 2; bases outside the gene matches: 2. The CDR3 DNA reads as TGCGCCAGCGGACAGGGCACCTACAATGAGCAGTTCTTC. Amino acids: CASGQGTYNEQFF.

This chain links TRBV19 with TRBJ1-2; TRBD1 aligns across 10 bases. The CDR3 has 16 residues. Germline trimming cut 6 bases from V and 2 bases from J; bases unmatched to any gene: 9. Germline lookup yields CDR1 LNHDA and CDR2 SQIVND (reference sequence). The CDR3 nucleotides read TGTGCCAGTAGACTCACCATGACAGGGGGCAACTATGGCTACACCTTC. Amino acid sequence: CASRLTMTGGNYGYTF.

The chain employs TRBV28 and TRBJ1-3; maybe TRBD1 (5 bases). From germline, CDR1 is MDHEN and CDR2 SYDVKM. The CDR3 extends over 15 amino acids. The V gene lost 4 bases and the J gene lost 2 bases, with 12 bases spanning the gap. The chain's CDR3 is CASSSGSSAGNTIYF. DNA of the CDR3: TGTGCCAGCAGTTCAGGGTCGAGCGCTGGAAACACCATATATTTT.

The rearrangement uses TRBV5-1 and TRBJ1-1; D not resolved. This CDR3 is built from 14 residues. Trimming left V 0 bases short and J 2 bases short, with 8 bases between. Germline V gene sequence: CDR1 SGHRS, CDR2 YFSETQ. CDR3 protein: CASSLASLNTEAFF. For the CDR3, the DNA is TGCGCCAGCAGCTTGGCCAGCCTTAACACTGAAGCTTTCTTT.

V gene TRBV18 combines with J gene TRBJ2-7; D gene ambiguous. Germline loops: CDR1 KGHSH, CDR2 LQKENI. The CDR3 sequence is 14 residues long. The V end lost 3 bases, the J end lost 7 bases, and 16 bases lay between the germline ends. The CDR3 loop reads CASSPGQVLGEQYF. CDR3 coding DNA: TGTGCCAGCTCACCTGGTCAGGTCCTGGGGGAGCAGTACTTC. Full variable domain (rest looked up from reference TRBV18 and TRBJ2-7): NAGVMQNPRHLVRRRGQEARLRCSPMKGHSHVYWYRQLPEEGLKFMVYLQKENIIDESGMPKERFSAEFPKEGPSILRIQQVVRGDSAAYFCASSPGQVLGEQYFGPGTRLTVT.

This clone was seen once. The chain has TRBV3-1 (or the pseudogene TRBV3-2) and TRBJ2-7; D is perhaps TRBD1 (6 bases). The germline CDR1 and CDR2 sequences are LGHDT and YNNKEL (reference sequence). This CDR3 region has 14 residues. With 3 bases removed from V and 1 base from J, the gap between germline ends came to 10 bases. The CDR3 DNA is TGTGCCAGCAGCCAGGGGACACATTCCTACGAGCAGTACTTC. This codes for CASSQGTHSYEQYF.

The rearrangement joins TRBV5-1 to TRBJ1-5, with D uncertain. The CDR3 has 15 residues. CDR1 is SGHRS, CDR2 YFSETQ, per germline. Trimming took off 2 bases at V and 3 bases at J, with 12 bases between the two ends. The CDR3 spells CASSLVGEFNQPQHF. The CDR3, as DNA: TGCGCCAGCAGCTTAGTGGGAGAGTTCAATCAGCCCCAGCATTTT.

The V and J genes are TRBV19 and TRBJ1-3, with 9 bases identical to TRBD1. This CDR3 is built from 16 residues. CDR1 and CDR2 from the germline V gene are LNHDA and SQIVND (reference sequence). V lost 5 bases to trimming and J lost 4 bases; unmatched junction nucleotides: 9. CDR3: CASSSRTGAHGNTIYF. DNA of the CDR3: TGTGCCAGTAGTTCCCGGACAGGGGCTCACGGAAACACCATATATTTT.

This clone was detected only once. The chain recombines TRBV10-3 with TRBJ2-3; 7 bases map to TRBD1. V lost 4 bases to trimming and J lost 1 base; unmatched junction nucleotides: 5. The germline CDR1 and CDR2 sequences are ENHRY and SYGVKD. The CDR3 loop spans 15 amino acids. The CDR3 DNA sequence: TGTGCCATCAGTGTACAGGGGATCGGCACAGATACGCAGTATTTT. Translation gives CAISVQGIGTDTQYF.

The gene calls are TRBV6-5 and TRBJ1-5; no clear D. Germline V gene sequence: CDR1 MNHEY, CDR2 SVGAGI. V lost 6 bases and J lost 7, with 16 bases in between. The CDR3 consists of 14 residues. DNA of the CDR3: TGTGCCAGCAGCGGGATGGGGTACCAACAGCCCCAGCATTTT. As protein: CASSGMGYQQPQHF.

This rearrangement joins TRBV4-2 to TRBJ1-2; D call uncertain. This CDR3 region has 16 residues. CDR1 and CDR2 (germline): LGHNA, YNFKEQ. Trimming removed 0 bases from V and 4 bases from J, with 15 bases in between. The CDR3 spells CASSQDGPAARYGYTF. As DNA, the CDR3 is TGTGCCAGCAGCCAAGATGGCCCGGCGGCCCGCTATGGCTACACCTTC.

The V and J genes are TRBV10-2 and TRBJ2-5, with 12 nucleotides matching TRBD2. Germline loops: CDR1 WSHSY, CDR2 SAAADI. The junction had 6 bases not matched to a gene; V was cut back by 5 bases and J by 5 bases. The length of the CDR3 is 15 residues. CDR3 DNA sequence: TGCGCCAGCAGTCCAACTAGCGGGGGGTCGGAGACCCAGTACTTC. Its translation: CASSPTSGGSETQYF.

The J gene is TRBJ1-2, the V gene TRBV19; D is perhaps TRBD1 (6 bases). Germline CDR1 LNHDA, CDR2 SQIVND (reference sequence). The germline V and J ends were trimmed by 4 bases and 1 base, with 16 bases remaining between them. The CDR3 consists of 16 residues. The CDR3 loop reads CASSSPDRNLNYGYTF. The CDR3 DNA reads TGTGCCAGTAGTAGCCCGGACAGAAACCTTAACTATGGCTACACCTTC. The entire variable domain, with the rest obtained from reference TRBV19 and TRBJ1-2, is as follows: DGGITQSPKYLFRKEGQNVTLSCEQNLNHDAMYWYRQDPGQGLRLIYYSQIVNDFQKGDIAEGYSVSREKKESFPLTVTSAQKNPTAFYLCASSSPDRNLNYGYTFGSGTRLTVV.

This clone has just a few counts. This rearrangement joins TRBV28 to TRBJ1-6, with D perhaps matching TRBD1 (5 bases). Trimming pared 2 bases from V and 10 bases from J, leaving 12 bases between. Germline CDR1 is MDHEN and CDR2 is SYDVKM. The CDR3 has 14 residues. CDR3 protein: CASSLGGGRSPLHF. CDR3 in DNA: TGTGCCAGCAGTTTAGGGGGAGGAAGGTCACCCCTCCACTTT.